These T cell receptor beta chains were read from a single sample in a study of cytomegalovirus exposure and HLA in healthy donors. The repertoire was sequenced with immunoSEQ multiplex PCR; TCRdb's copy has only in-frame clones and lacks some. The sample shows about 180,000 clones, almost 85% of them seen only once. Sample: PBMCs. The receptors shown here come from a woman aged 45 to 65 in good health and CMV-seronegative. CDR3s include the opening cysteine and the closing phenylalanine or tryptophan. A D gene is named only where the DNA matches it firmly. A row's size may be missing; if present it is once, few, many or a size class.

D gene: NA; clone size: few; V gene: TRBV5-4; J gene: TRBJ1-6; CDR3 DNA: TGTGCCAGCAGCTTCGGGAGCTCCTATAATTCACCCCTCCACTTT; CDR3 protein: CASSFGSSYNSPLHF
D gene: NA; clone size: NA; V gene: TRBV28; J gene: TRBJ2-3; CDR3 DNA: TGTGCCAGCAGTAGCAATCCAGATACGCAGTATTTT; CDR3 protein: CASSSNPDTQYF
D gene: TRBD1; clone size: NA; V gene: TRBV6-1; J gene: TRBJ2-7; CDR3 DNA: TGTGCCAGCAGGCTGACAGGGGGAAGCTACGAGCAGTACTTC; CDR3 protein: CASRLTGGSYEQYF
D gene: TRBD1; clone size: NA; V gene: TRBV9; J gene: TRBJ2-1; CDR3 DNA: TGTGCCAGCAGCCCCTCCGGGACAGGGTACAATGAGCAGTTCTTC; CDR3 protein: CASSPSGTGYNEQFF
D gene: TRBD2; clone size: NA; V gene: TRBV19; J gene: TRBJ2-3; CDR3 DNA: TGTGCCAGTAGTAAACTAGCGGGGAGAGTAGATACGCAGTATTTT; CDR3 protein: CASSKLAGRVDTQYF
D gene: NA; clone size: once; V gene: TRBV9; J gene: TRBJ2-1; CDR3 DNA: TGTGCCAGCAGCCCCCGTTGGGCGGGCGATGAGCAGTTCTTC; CDR3 protein: CASSPRWAGDEQFF
D gene: NA; clone size: NA; V gene: TRBV28; J gene: TRBJ1-2; CDR3 DNA: TGTGCCAGCAGTTTCCCCCCTGGGGAGGGTAACTATGGCTACACCTTC; CDR3 protein: CASSFPPGEGNYGYTF
D gene: TRBD1; clone size: NA; V gene: TRBV18; J gene: TRBJ2-1; CDR3 DNA: TGTGCCAGCTCATTTCGACAGGGTAACAATGAGCAGTTCTTC; CDR3 protein: CASSFRQGNNEQFF
D gene: NA; clone size: NA; V gene: TRBV5-8; J gene: TRBJ1-3; CDR3 DNA: TGTGCCAGCAGCTTGACAGTAACCTTCAGCTCTGGAAACACCATATATTTT; CDR3 protein: CASSLTVTFSSGNTIYF
D gene: TRBD2; clone size: NA; V gene: TRBV6-1; J gene: TRBJ2-5; CDR3 DNA: TGTGCCAGCAGTGAAGGAGGGACTAGCGGGGGACAGACCCAGTACTTC; CDR3 protein: CASSEGGTSGGQTQYF
D gene: NA; clone size: NA; V gene: TRBV6-6; J gene: TRBJ1-4; CDR3 DNA: TGTGCCAGCGTCATTAGGGGGGGGCCCGTTGAAAAACTGTTTTTT; CDR3 protein: CASVIRGGPVEKLFF
D gene: NA; clone size: few; V gene: TRBV5-1; J gene: TRBJ2-3; CDR3 DNA: TGCGCCAGCAGCAGTACAGGGGGGGCCCCCACAGATACGCAGTATTTT; CDR3 protein: CASSSTGGAPTDTQYF
D gene: NA; clone size: NA; V gene: TRBV7-6; J gene: TRBJ1-2; CDR3 DNA: TGTGCCAGCAGCGCCAGACCAGGGGCGGTCGGCTACACCTTC; CDR3 protein: CASSARPGAVGYTF
D gene: NA; clone size: NA; V gene: TRBV10-2; J gene: TRBJ2-7; CDR3 DNA: TGCGCCACGAGACAGACTCCCTACGAGCAGTACTTC; CDR3 protein: CATRQTPYEQYF
D gene: NA; clone size: NA; V gene: TRBV9; J gene: TRBJ2-5; CDR3 DNA: TGTGCCAGCAGCGTCGAACAGGGTGTGGAGACCCAGTACTTC; CDR3 protein: CASSVEQGVETQYF
D gene: TRBD2; clone size: NA; V gene: TRBV7-9; J gene: TRBJ2-3; CDR3 DNA: TGTGCCAGCAGCGCCGCTAGCGGGGGGCCCGCGGGTACGCAGTATTTT; CDR3 protein: CASSAASGGPAGTQYF
D gene: TRBD2; clone size: NA; V gene: TRBV6-1; J gene: TRBJ2-2; CDR3 DNA: TGTGCCACCCTGGGACTAGCGGTGAACACCGGGGAGCTGTTTTTT; CDR3 protein: CATLGLAVNTGELFF
D gene: NA; clone size: NA; V gene: TRBV10-3; J gene: TRBJ1-1; CDR3 DNA: TGTGCCATCAGGCAGGGCTTGGACACTGAAGCTTTCTTT; CDR3 protein: CAIRQGLDTEAFF
D gene: NA; clone size: NA; V gene: TRBV5-1; J gene: TRBJ2-1; CDR3 DNA: TGCGCCAGCAGCTTGCTAGCAGACTCCTACAATGAGCAGTTCTTC; CDR3 protein: CASSLLADSYNEQFF
D gene: NA; clone size: NA; V gene: TRBV10-1; J gene: TRBJ2-3; CDR3 DNA: TGCGCCAGCAGTGCTGGGGGGACCACAGATACGCAGTATTTT; CDR3 protein: CASSAGGTTDTQYF
D gene: TRBD1; clone size: few; V gene: TRBV7-7; J gene: TRBJ2-5; CDR3 DNA: TGTGCCAGCAGCCGGACAGGGATATTACAAGAGACCCAGTACTTC; CDR3 protein: CASSRTGILQETQYF
D gene: NA; clone size: NA; V gene: TRBV7-2; J gene: TRBJ2-7; CDR3 DNA: TGTGCCAGCAGCTTAGCGGAGACAGGCTACTACGAGCAGTACTTC; CDR3 protein: CASSLAETGYYEQYF
D gene: NA; clone size: NA; V gene: TRBV12-2; J gene: TRBJ2-3; CDR3 DNA: TGTGCAAGTCGCTTCCGAACTAGCACAGATACGCAGTATTTT; CDR3 protein: CASRFRTSTDTQYF
D gene: NA; clone size: few; V gene: TRBV6-1; J gene: TRBJ1-3; CDR3 DNA: TGTGCCAGCAGAGTACAGGGTACTGGAAACACCATATATTTT; CDR3 protein: CASRVQGTGNTIYF
D gene: NA; clone size: NA; V gene: TRBV28; J gene: TRBJ1-4; CDR3 DNA: TGTGCCAGCAGTTTAAATCAGAATGAAAAACTGTTTTTT; CDR3 protein: CASSLNQNEKLFF
D gene: TRBD1; clone size: NA; V gene: TRBV18; J gene: TRBJ2-5; CDR3 DNA: TGTGCCAGCTCACCACCGTCCGGACAGGGACAAGAGACCCAGTACTTC; CDR3 protein: CASSPPSGQGQETQYF
D gene: TRBD1; clone size: NA; V gene: TRBV27; J gene: TRBJ1-1; CDR3 DNA: TGTGCCAGCAGTTCCACGACAGGGGGAGAACGTACTGAAGCTTTCTTT; CDR3 protein: CASSSTTGGERTEAFF
D gene: TRBD1; clone size: NA; V gene: TRBV19; J gene: TRBJ1-5; CDR3 DNA: TGTGCCACTCTCCAGGACAGGGATCATCAGCCCCAGCATTTT; CDR3 protein: CATLQDRDHQPQHF
D gene: TRBD2; clone size: few; V gene: TRBV5-4; J gene: TRBJ2-7; CDR3 DNA: TGTGCCAGCAGCAGGTGGAGCGGGAGGTACGAGCAGTACTTC; CDR3 protein: CASSRWSGRYEQYF
D gene: NA; clone size: NA; V gene: TRBV5-1; J gene: TRBJ2-3; CDR3 DNA: TGCGCCAGCAGCATAGGGACTTTCACAGATACGCAGTATTTT; CDR3 protein: CASSIGTFTDTQYF
D gene: NA; clone size: NA; V gene: TRBV7-9; J gene: TRBJ1-3; CDR3 DNA: TGTGCCAGCAGCTTAGGTACTGCTGGAAACACCATATATTTT; CDR3 protein: CASSLGTAGNTIYF
D gene: NA; clone size: NA; V gene: TRBV6-5; J gene: TRBJ2-7; CDR3 DNA: TGTGCCAGCAGACCCGACAACCAAGCCTCCTACGAGCAGTACTTC; CDR3 protein: CASRPDNQASYEQYF
D gene: NA; clone size: NA; V gene: TRBV4-1; J gene: TRBJ2-6; CDR3 DNA: TGCGCCAGCAGCCCCATACGAGAAGGTACAGGGCGATCTGGGGCCAACGTCCTGACTTTC; CDR3 protein: CASSPIREGTGRSGANVLTF
D gene: NA; clone size: NA; V gene: TRBV29-1; J gene: TRBJ2-2; CDR3 DNA: TGCAGCGTTGTAAATTACGGGGAGCTGTTTTTT; CDR3 protein: CSVVNYGELFF
D gene: TRBD1; clone size: NA; V gene: TRBV18; J gene: TRBJ2-7; CDR3 DNA: TGTGCCAGCTCCCAGGGACAGACTTACGAGCAGTACTTC; CDR3 protein: CASSQGQTYEQYF
D gene: TRBD1; clone size: NA; V gene: TRBV6-5; J gene: TRBJ1-5; CDR3 DNA: TGTGCCAGCAGTTCACAGGGGAATCAGCCCCAGCATTTT; CDR3 protein: CASSSQGNQPQHF
D gene: NA; clone size: NA; V gene: TRBV6-1; J gene: TRBJ2-7; CDR3 DNA: TGTGCCAGCACCGAACAACTATCCTACGAGCAGTACTTC; CDR3 protein: CASTEQLSYEQYF
D gene: NA; clone size: few; V gene: TRBV7-9; J gene: TRBJ1-5; CDR3 DNA: TGTGCCAGCAGCGTATCACAGGTGACGCCCCAGCATTTT; CDR3 protein: CASSVSQVTPQHF
D gene: TRBD2; clone size: NA; V gene: TRBV10-3; J gene: TRBJ2-7; CDR3 DNA: TGTGCCATCAGGGATTTAGCGGGGGGGCCCTACGAGCAGTACTTC; CDR3 protein: CAIRDLAGGPYEQYF
D gene: NA; clone size: NA; V gene: TRBV11-2; J gene: TRBJ2-1; CDR3 DNA: TGTGCCAGCAGCTTCTACGGGGGATCCTCCTACAATGAGCAGTTCTTC; CDR3 protein: CASSFYGGSSYNEQFF
D gene: TRBD1; clone size: NA; V gene: TRBV19; J gene: TRBJ1-1; CDR3 DNA: TGTGCCAGTAGTAGCCGGACAGGGGTAGCTGAAGCTTTCTTT; CDR3 protein: CASSSRTGVAEAFF
D gene: TRBD1; clone size: NA; V gene: TRBV14; J gene: TRBJ1-2; CDR3 DNA: TGTGCCAGCAACTGGGACAGGGGAAATTGGAACTATGGCTACACCTTC; CDR3 protein: CASNWDRGNWNYGYTF
D gene: NA; clone size: NA; V gene: TRBV28; J gene: TRBJ2-7; CDR3 DNA: TGTGCCAGCAGTTTACAAGGGGCCACCTACGAGCAGTACTTC; CDR3 protein: CASSLQGATYEQYF
D gene: NA; clone size: NA; V gene: TRBV5-1; J gene: TRBJ2-1; CDR3 DNA: TGCGCCAGCAGCCGATCCCTGGGCGGGCCCTTATACAATGAGCAGTTCTTC; CDR3 protein: CASSRSLGGPLYNEQFF
D gene: NA; clone size: NA; V gene: TRBV19; J gene: TRBJ2-2; CDR3 DNA: TGTGCCAGTAGCACCACGACAGGAATCACCGGGGAGCTGTTTTTT; CDR3 protein: CASSTTTGITGELFF
D gene: NA; clone size: NA; V gene: TRBV5-1; J gene: TRBJ1-1; CDR3 DNA: TGCGCCAGCAGCTTCGGCTCGGGGGGCGGCACTGAAGCTTTCTTT; CDR3 protein: CASSFGSGGGTEAFF
D gene: TRBD2; clone size: NA; V gene: TRBV5-1; J gene: TRBJ2-3; CDR3 DNA: TGCGCCAGCAGGGCTATGAGCGGGGGGGCTACAGATACGCAGTATTTT; CDR3 protein: CASRAMSGGATDTQYF
D gene: TRBD2; clone size: NA; V gene: TRBV10-3; J gene: TRBJ2-5; CDR3 DNA: TGTGCCATCAGTGGGACGGGAGGTTCTGGGGAGACCCAGTACTTC; CDR3 protein: CAISGTGGSGETQYF
D gene: NA; clone size: NA; V gene: TRBV27; J gene: TRBJ2-7; CDR3 DNA: TGTGCCAGCAGACGGGTCGGTAACTACGAGCAGTACTTC; CDR3 protein: CASRRVGNYEQYF
D gene: TRBD2; clone size: NA; V gene: TRBV7-7; J gene: TRBJ2-7; CDR3 DNA: TGTGCTAGCAGCCCCGGCAGCGGGGGGGCCTACGAGCAGTACTTC; CDR3 protein: CASSPGSGGAYEQYF
D gene: TRBD1; clone size: NA; V gene: TRBV11-2; J gene: TRBJ2-1; CDR3 DNA: TGTGCCAGCAGCTTTCAGGGGGCGACCGATGAGCAGTTCTTC; CDR3 protein: CASSFQGATDEQFF
D gene: NA; clone size: once; V gene: TRBV28; J gene: TRBJ2-7; CDR3 DNA: TGTGCCAGCAGTTTTATCGCAGTACCCTACGAGCAGTACTTC; CDR3 protein: CASSFIAVPYEQYF
D gene: TRBD1; clone size: once; V gene: TRBV5-4; J gene: TRBJ2-6; CDR3 DNA: TGTGCCAGCAGACGGGACAGCCTCTCTGGGGCCAACGTCCTGACTTTC; CDR3 protein: CASRRDSLSGANVLTF
D gene: TRBD1; clone size: NA; V gene: TRBV15; J gene: TRBJ2-1; CDR3 DNA: TGTGCCACCAGCACCCTGGGGACAGGCGAGCAGTTCTTC; CDR3 protein: CATSTLGTGEQFF
D gene: TRBD2; clone size: once; V gene: TRBV10-3; J gene: TRBJ2-5; CDR3 DNA: TGTGCCATCAGTGAGCTCGGGGGGGAGACCCAGTACTTC; CDR3 protein: CAISELGGETQYF
D gene: TRBD2; clone size: NA; V gene: TRBV15; J gene: TRBJ2-7; CDR3 DNA: TGTGCCACCAGCCGAATAGCGGGAGGCTCCTACGAGCAGTACTTC; CDR3 protein: CATSRIAGGSYEQYF
D gene: TRBD1; clone size: NA; V gene: TRBV6-1; J gene: TRBJ1-1; CDR3 DNA: TGTGCCAGCAGTGATCCCTCTTGGACAGGGAACACTGAAGCTTTCTTT; CDR3 protein: CASSDPSWTGNTEAFF
D gene: NA; clone size: NA; V gene: TRBV7-2; J gene: TRBJ2-3; CDR3 DNA: TGTGCCAGCAGCCCGAGCGAGCGAACCACAGATACGCAGTATTTT; CDR3 protein: CASSPSERTTDTQYF